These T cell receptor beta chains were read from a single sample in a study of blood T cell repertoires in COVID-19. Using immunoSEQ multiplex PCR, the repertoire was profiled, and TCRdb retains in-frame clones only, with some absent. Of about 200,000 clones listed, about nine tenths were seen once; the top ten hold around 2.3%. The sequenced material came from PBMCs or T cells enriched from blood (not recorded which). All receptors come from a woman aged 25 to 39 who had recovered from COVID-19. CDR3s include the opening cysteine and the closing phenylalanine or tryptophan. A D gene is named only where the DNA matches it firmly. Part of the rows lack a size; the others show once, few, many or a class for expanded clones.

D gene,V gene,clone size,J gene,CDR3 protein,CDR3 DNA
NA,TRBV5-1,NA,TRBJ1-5,CASSDVTPTHTTRGHQPQHF,TGCGCCAGCAGCGACGTCACCCCGACGCATACCACAAGGGGCCATCAGCCCCAGCATTTT
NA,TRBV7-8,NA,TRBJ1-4,CASSYNEMEKLFF,TGTGCCAGCAGCTATAATGAGATGGAAAAACTGTTTTTT
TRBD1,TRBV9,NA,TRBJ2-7,CASSPGQGLHEQYF,TGTGCCAGCAGCCCCGGACAGGGGTTGCACGAGCAGTACTTC
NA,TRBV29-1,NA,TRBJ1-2,CSVDHLEGRGYTF,TGCAGCGTTGACCACCTGGAGGGTAGGGGCTACACCTTC
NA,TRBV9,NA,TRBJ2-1,CASSVEDSSYNEQFF,TGTGCCAGCAGCGTAGAAGACAGCTCCTACAATGAGCAGTTCTTC
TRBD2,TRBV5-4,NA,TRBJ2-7,CASSLAASGYSEQYF,TGTGCCAGCAGCTTGGCCGCTAGCGGGTACTCCGAGCAGTACTTC
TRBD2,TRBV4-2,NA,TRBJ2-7,CASSQDDRAGVYEQYF,TGTGCCAGCAGCCAAGATGATAGGGCGGGAGTCTACGAGCAGTACTTC
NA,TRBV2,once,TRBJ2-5,CASSETAQETQYF,TGTGCCAGCAGCGAGACAGCGCAAGAGACCCAGTACTTC
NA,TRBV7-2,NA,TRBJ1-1,CASSLAVRAIESTEAFF,TGTGCCAGCAGCTTAGCTGTCAGGGCGATAGAGAGCACTGAAGCTTTCTTT
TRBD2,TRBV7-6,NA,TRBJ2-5,CASSLSSGGAKETQYF,TGTGCCAGCAGCTTAAGTAGCGGGGGGGCCAAGGAGACCCAGTACTTC
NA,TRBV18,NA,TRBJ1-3,CASSPPGAGNTIYF,TGTGCCAGCTCACCACCAGGGGCTGGAAACACCATATATTTT
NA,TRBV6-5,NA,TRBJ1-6,CASRQGLASPLHF,TGTGCCAGCAGACAGGGTCTAGCTTCACCCCTCCACTTT
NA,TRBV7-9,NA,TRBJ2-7,CASSPPGGHSYEQYF,TGTGCCAGCAGCCCGCCCGGGGGGCACTCCTACGAGCAGTACTTC
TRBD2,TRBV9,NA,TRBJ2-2,CASSVGTSAKTGELFF,TGTGCCAGCAGCGTAGGCACTAGCGCCAAGACCGGGGAGCTGTTTTTT
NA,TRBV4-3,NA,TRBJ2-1,CASSQEAVSSYNEQFF,TGCGCCAGCAGCCAAGAGGCGGTTAGCTCCTACAATGAGCAGTTCTTC
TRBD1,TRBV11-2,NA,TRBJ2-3,CASSSIPQGQVYTDTQYF,TGTGCCAGCAGCTCTATACCCCAGGGACAGGTCTACACAGATACGCAGTATTTT
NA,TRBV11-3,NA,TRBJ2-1,CASSLNYDEQFF,TGTGCCAGCAGCTTAAACTATGATGAGCAGTTCTTC
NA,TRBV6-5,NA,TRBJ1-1,CATKKGTEAFF,TGTGCCACCAAAAAGGGGACTGAAGCTTTCTTT
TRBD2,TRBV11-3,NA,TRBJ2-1,CASSLGGRELFEQFF,TGTGCCAGCAGCTTAGGCGGGAGGGAATTATTTGAGCAGTTCTTC
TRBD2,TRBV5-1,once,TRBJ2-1,CASSLGASGRVYNEQFF,TGCGCCAGCAGCTTGGGGGCTAGCGGGAGGGTCTACAATGAGCAGTTCTTC
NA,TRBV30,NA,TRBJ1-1,CAWSVSTVGTEAFF,TGTGCCTGGAGTGTTAGCACCGTGGGCACTGAAGCTTTCTTT
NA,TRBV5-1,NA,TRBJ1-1,CASSSGEGTDTEAFF,TGCGCCAGCAGCTCCGGGGAGGGGACGGACACTGAAGCTTTCTTT
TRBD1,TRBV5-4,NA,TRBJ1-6,CASSTEAQGASPLHF,TGTGCCAGCAGCACGGAAGCCCAGGGGGCATCACCCCTCCACTTT
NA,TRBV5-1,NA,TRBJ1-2,CASRPVKDYGYTF,TGCGCCAGCAGGCCAGTAAAAGACTATGGCTACACCTTC
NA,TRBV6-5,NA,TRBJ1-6,CASSYSEGGNSPLHF,TGTGCCAGCAGTTACTCAGAGGGGGGGAATTCACCCCTCCACTTT
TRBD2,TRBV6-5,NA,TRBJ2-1,CASSYHSGGANDEQFF,TGTGCCAGCAGTTACCATAGCGGGGGGGCCAACGATGAGCAGTTCTTC
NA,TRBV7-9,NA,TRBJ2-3,CASSLPRGRVPVGTDTQYF,TGTGCCAGCAGCCTCCCTCGTGGCAGGGTACCCGTGGGCACAGATACGCAGTATTTT
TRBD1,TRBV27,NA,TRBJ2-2,CASSLKPGTGTGELFF,TGTGCCAGCAGTTTAAAACCCGGGACAGGGACCGGGGAGCTGTTTTTT
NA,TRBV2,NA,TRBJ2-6,CASGARVRAGANVLTF,TGTGCCAGCGGTGCCCGAGTGAGGGCCGGGGCCAACGTCCTGACTTTC
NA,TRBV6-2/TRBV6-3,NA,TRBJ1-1,CASSYSTSPLNTEAFF,TGTGCCAGCAGTTACTCGACTTCGCCGCTGAACACTGAAGCTTTCTTT
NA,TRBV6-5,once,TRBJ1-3,CASRVDSIGNTIYF,TGTGCCAGCAGAGTAGACAGCATCGGAAACACCATATATTTT
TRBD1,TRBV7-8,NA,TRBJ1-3,CASSPGTGGSSGNTIYF,TGTGCCAGCAGCCCCGGGACAGGGGGAAGCTCTGGAAACACCATATATTTT
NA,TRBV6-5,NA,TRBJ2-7,CASRDTTYEQYF,TGTGCCAGCAGGGACACCACCTACGAGCAGTACTTC
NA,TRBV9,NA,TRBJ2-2,CASSVEGLRELFF,TGTGCCAGCAGCGTAGAGGGGCTTAGGGAGCTGTTTTTT
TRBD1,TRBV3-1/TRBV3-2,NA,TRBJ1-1,CASSSPGQGEAFF,TGTGCCAGCAGCTCGCCGGGACAGGGCGAAGCTTTCTTT
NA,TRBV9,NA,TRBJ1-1,CASSARGGLLTEAFF,TGTGCCAGCAGCGCCCGCGGAGGGTTGCTAACTGAAGCTTTCTTT
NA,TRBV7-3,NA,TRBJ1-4,CASSLRVQGPNEKLFF,TGTGCCAGCAGCTTAAGGGTACAGGGACCGAATGAAAAACTGTTTTTT
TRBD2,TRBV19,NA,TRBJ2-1,CASSPPGSGRAHEQFF,TGTGCCAGTAGTCCCCCGGGGAGCGGGAGGGCCCATGAGCAGTTCTTC
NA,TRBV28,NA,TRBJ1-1,CASSLMGLTEAFF,TGTGCCAGCAGTTTAATGGGGCTCACTGAAGCTTTCTTT
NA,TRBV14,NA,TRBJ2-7,CASSQDSAHSYEQYF,TGTGCCAGCAGCCAAGATAGCGCACACTCCTACGAGCAGTACTTC
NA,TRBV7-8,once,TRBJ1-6,CASSLFTTGNLGNSPLHF,TGTGCCAGCAGCTTATTTACTACAGGGAATCTGGGGAATTCACCCCTCCACTTT
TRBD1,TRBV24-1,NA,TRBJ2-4,CATSDSGTGTRNIQYF,TGTGCCACCAGTGATTCGGGGACAGGGACGAGAAACATTCAGTACTTC
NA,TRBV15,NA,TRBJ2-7,CATSLAGSAYEQYF,TGTGCCACCAGCCTCGCTGGTAGCGCCTACGAGCAGTACTTC
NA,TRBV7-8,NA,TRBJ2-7,CASSEQTAGQTYEQYF,TGTGCCAGCAGCGAGCAAACGGCAGGGCAAACCTACGAGCAGTACTTC
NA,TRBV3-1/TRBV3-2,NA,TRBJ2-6,CASSLQPKVTGANVLTF,TGTGCCAGCAGCCTACAGCCAAAGGTAACTGGGGCCAACGTCCTGACTTTC
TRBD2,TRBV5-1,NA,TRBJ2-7,CASSLGGLGDIYEQYF,TGCGCCAGCAGCTTGGGGGGACTAGGAGATATCTACGAGCAGTACTTC
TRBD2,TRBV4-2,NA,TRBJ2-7,CASSQEGGRHSYEQYF,TGTGCCAGCAGCCAAGAGGGCGGGAGGCACTCCTACGAGCAGTACTTC
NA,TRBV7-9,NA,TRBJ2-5,CASSSLVGAIQETQYF,TGTGCCAGCAGTTCTCTGGTAGGGGCAATTCAAGAGACCCAGTACTTC
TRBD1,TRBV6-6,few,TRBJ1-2,CASSRQGKGDSLGYTF,TGTGCCAGCAGTCGACAGGGGAAAGGTGATTCGCTTGGCTACACCTTC
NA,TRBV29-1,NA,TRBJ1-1,CSVTSWGASEAFF,TGCAGCGTGACCTCTTGGGGCGCGTCGGAAGCTTTCTTT
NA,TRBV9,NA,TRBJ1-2,CASSVSQGYGYTF,TGTGCCAGCAGCGTGTCGCAGGGGTATGGCTACACCTTC
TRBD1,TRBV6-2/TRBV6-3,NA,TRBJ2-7,CASSYGTGGYEQYF,TGTGCCAGCAGTTACGGGACAGGCGGCTACGAGCAGTACTTC
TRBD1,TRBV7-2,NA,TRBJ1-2,CASSLGPPGQGARGYTF,TGTGCCAGCAGCTTAGGGCCTCCGGGACAGGGGGCGAGAGGCTACACCTTC
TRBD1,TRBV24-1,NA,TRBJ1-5,CATSNRDRNQPQHF,TGTGCCACCAGCAACAGGGACAGGAATCAGCCCCAGCATTTT
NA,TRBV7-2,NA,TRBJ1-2,CASSPRGGVYGYTF,TGTGCCAGCAGCCCCCGGGGGGGGGTGTATGGCTACACCTTC
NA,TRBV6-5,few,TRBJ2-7,CASGNEARGAYEQYF,TGTGCCAGCGGTAATGAAGCCAGGGGAGCCTACGAGCAGTACTTC
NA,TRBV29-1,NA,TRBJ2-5,CSVESQSQETQYF,TGCAGCGTTGAATCCCAGTCACAAGAGACCCAGTACTTC
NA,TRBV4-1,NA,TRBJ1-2,CASSQDSGGAYGYTF,TGCGCCAGCAGCCAAGATTCGGGGGGCGCTTATGGCTACACCTTC
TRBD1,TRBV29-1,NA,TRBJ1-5,CSVDLDRGDLNQPQHF,TGCAGCGTTGATTTGGACAGGGGGGACCTAAATCAGCCCCAGCATTTT
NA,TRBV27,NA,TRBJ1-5,CASSPHSPPQPQHF,TGTGCCAGCAGTCCCCACTCCCCCCCTCAGCCCCAGCATTTT